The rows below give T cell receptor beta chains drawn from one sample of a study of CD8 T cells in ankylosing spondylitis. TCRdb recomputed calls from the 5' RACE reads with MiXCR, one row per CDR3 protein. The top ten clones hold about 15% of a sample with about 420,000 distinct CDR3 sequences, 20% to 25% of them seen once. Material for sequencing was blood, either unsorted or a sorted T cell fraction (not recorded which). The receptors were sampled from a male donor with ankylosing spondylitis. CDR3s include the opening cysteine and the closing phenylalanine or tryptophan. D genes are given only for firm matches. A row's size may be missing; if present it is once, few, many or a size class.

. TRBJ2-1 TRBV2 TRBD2 TGTGCCAGCAGGAGGTCTGGGACTAGCGGGAGGGCGAGCTCCTACAATGAGCAGTTCTTC CASRRSGTSGRASSYNEQFF
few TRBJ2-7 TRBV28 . TGTGCCAGCATCCGGACCAGCCCCCCATACGAGCAGTACTTC CASIRTSPPYEQYF
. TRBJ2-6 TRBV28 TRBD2 TGTGCCAGCAGTTGGGGACTAGCCAGGTCTGGGGCCAACGTCCTGACTTTC CASSWGLARSGANVLTF
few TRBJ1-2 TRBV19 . TGTGCCAGTAGTATACCCCAACACGGCTATGGCTACACCTTC CASSIPQHGYGYTF
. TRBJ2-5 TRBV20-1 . TGCAGTGCCCGGCAGGGTGGGAAGACCCAGTACTTC CSARQGGKTQYF
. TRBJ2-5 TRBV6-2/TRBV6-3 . TGTGCCAGCAGTGGGGCAACCCAAGAGACCCAGTACTTC CASSGATQETQYF
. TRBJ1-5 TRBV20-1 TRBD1 TGCAGTGCTACGTCCCGGAGACAGGGGAGGGAGCCCCAGCATTTT CSATSRRQGREPQHF
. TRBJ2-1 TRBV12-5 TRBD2 TGTGCTAGTGGTTCATCCCGGACTAGCGGGACATACAATGAGCAGTTCTTC CASGSSRTSGTYNEQFF
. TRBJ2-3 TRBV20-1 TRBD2 TGCAGTGCTAGACCTAGCGGGACGGATACGCAGTATTTT CSARPSGTDTQYF
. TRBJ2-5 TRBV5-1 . TGCGCCAGCAGCTCAAACGGGGTTGAGACCCAGTACTTC CASSSNGVETQYF
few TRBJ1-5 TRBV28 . TGTGCCAGCAGTCAACAGGGTATGAACCAGCCCCAGCATTTT CASSQQGMNQPQHF
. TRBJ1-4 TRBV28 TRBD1 TGTGCCAGCAGATCTCCGGGACAGGGGGCCACTAATGAAAAACTGTTTTTT CASRSPGQGATNEKLFF
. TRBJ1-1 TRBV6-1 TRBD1 TGTGCCAGCAGTGAGAGTCAGGGGGCAAGCACTGAAGCTTTCTTT CASSESQGASTEAFF
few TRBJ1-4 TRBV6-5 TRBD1 TGTGCCAGCAGTTACTCCTGGACAGGCCTGAATGAAAAACTGTTTTTT CASSYSWTGLNEKLFF
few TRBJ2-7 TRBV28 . TGTGCCAGCAGTTTTGGGGACCGTTGGCAGTACTTC CASSFGDRWQYF
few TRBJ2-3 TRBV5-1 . TGCGCCAGCATCTCGGAGATAGCAGATACGCAGTATTTT CASISEIADTQYF
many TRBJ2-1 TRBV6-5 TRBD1 TGTGCCAGCAGTTTTCACAGGGGATGGGATGAGCAGTTCTTC CASSFHRGWDEQFF
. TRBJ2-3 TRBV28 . TGTTGCTCAGGGCTTCAGGACGGCGGAAGCACAGATACGCAGTATTTT CCSGLQDGGSTDTQYF
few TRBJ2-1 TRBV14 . TGTGCCAGCAGCCAAGAAGAAATGCCATATGTCGATGAGCAGTTCTTC CASSQEEMPYVDEQFF
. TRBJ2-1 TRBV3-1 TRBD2 TGTGCCAGCAGCCAGACTAGCGGGGAATACAATGAGCAGTTCTTC CASSQTSGEYNEQFF
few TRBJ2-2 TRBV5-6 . TGTGCCAGCAACCCGGCGGGCAGATACACCGGGGAGCTGTTTTTT CASNPAGRYTGELFF
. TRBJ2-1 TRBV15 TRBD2 TGTGCCACCAGCCGTACTAGCGGGAGCTACAATGGGCAGTTCTTC CATSRTSGSYNGQFF
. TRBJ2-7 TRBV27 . TGTGCCAGCAGCTTCACAGGGGGGGCCCTGGAGCAGTACTTC CASSFTGGALEQYF
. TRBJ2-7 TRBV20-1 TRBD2 TGCAGTGCTAGGGCGGGAGTCTCCTACGAGCAGTACTTC CSARAGVSYEQYF
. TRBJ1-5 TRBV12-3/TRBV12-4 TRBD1 TGTGCCAGCAGTCGAATGACAGGGAGCAATCAGCCCCAGCATTTT CASSRMTGSNQPQHF
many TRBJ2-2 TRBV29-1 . TGCAGCGCCCGGGAGAACACCGGGGAGCTGTTTTTT CSARENTGELFF
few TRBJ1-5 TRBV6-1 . TGTGCCAGCAAGAGCGGGCCCGGGGCGCAACCCCAGCATTTT CASKSGPGAQPQHF
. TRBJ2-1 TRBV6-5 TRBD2 TGTGCCAGCAGTTCCAAACTAGCGGGCGTCTCCTACAATGAGCAGTTCTTC CASSSKLAGVSYNEQFF
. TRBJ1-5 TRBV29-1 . TGCAGCGTTAGGACAGATAGCAATCAGCCCCAGCATTTT CSVRTDSNQPQHF
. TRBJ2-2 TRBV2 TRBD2 TGTGCCAGCAGGCTACTAGCGGGAGACCTATCAGGGGAGCTGTTTTTT CASRLLAGDLSGELFF
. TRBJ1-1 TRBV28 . TGTGCCAGCAGTTTAGGAGGGGTAACGTTGAACACTGAAGCTTTCTTT CASSLGGVTLNTEAFF
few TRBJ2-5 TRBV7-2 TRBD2 TGTGCCAGCAGCCCTGGGCGGGAGCAAGAGACCCAGTACTTC CASSPGREQETQYF
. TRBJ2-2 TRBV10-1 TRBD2 TGCGCCACTGGACTAGCCCCAAGTGGGGAGCTGTTTTTT CATGLAPSGELFF
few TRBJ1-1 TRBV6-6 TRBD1 TGTGCCAGCACCTTAGGAACAGGGGGAAGAGCTTTCTTT CASTLGTGGRAFF
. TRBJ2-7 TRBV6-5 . TGTGCCAGCAGTTACACGTTTGGGACTCGCGGCGAGCAGTACTTC CASSYTFGTRGEQYF
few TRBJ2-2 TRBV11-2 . TGTGCCAGCAGCTTACTTAGAAACACCGGGGAGCTGTTTTTT CASSLLRNTGELFF
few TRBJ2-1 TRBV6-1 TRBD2 TGTGCCAGCAGTGAATTAGGGCTAGCGGGAGGCCCCTACAATGAGCAGTTCTTC CASSELGLAGGPYNEQFF
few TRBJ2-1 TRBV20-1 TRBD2 TGCAGTGCCCACGGGACTAGCGAACCATACAATGAGCAGTTCTTC CSAHGTSEPYNEQFF
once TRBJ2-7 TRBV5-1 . TGCGCCAGCAGCGAAACGTACAGGGCCGAGCAGTACTTC CASSETYRAEQYF
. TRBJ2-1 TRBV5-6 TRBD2 TGTGCCAGCAGCGGACTAGCGGATAGCTCCTACAATGAGCAGTTCTTC CASSGLADSSYNEQFF
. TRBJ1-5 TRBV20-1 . TGCAGTGCCAGACAGTTGGATAACCAGCCCCAGCATTTT CSARQLDNQPQHF